The clone carrying this TCR beta chain appeared a few times. This sample stems from a study of blood T cell repertoires in COVID-19. Across the whole study: The origin of the acute and convalescent COVID-19 samples was the United States, Italy and Spain. Sample material is recorded as cDNA or gDNA derived from T cells, B-cell-depleted T cells, or PBMCs.

Original analysis: Amplification of reference gene primers was used by the study to estimate nucleated cell counts. Sequencing used immunoSEQ multiplex PCR; TCRdb keeps in-frame clones, though not all of them. The V and J calls and clone size are taken from that table; D and trimming were inferred from the DNA. Of over 150,000 clones listed, just over 85% were seen once; the top ten hold 8% to 10%. The TCR comes from a man aged 45-65 years with active or convalescent COVID-19. Sequenced input: peripheral blood.

The CDR3 reads CASSFAGGGEAFF. DNA for the CDR3: TGTGCCAGCAGTTTCGCCGGTGGAGGGGAAGCTTTCTTT. This chain connects TRBV12-3 or TRBV12-4 to TRBJ1-1; unclear D gene. The CDR3 runs 13 residues. The V and J ends lost 3 bases and 8 bases respectively, with 13 bases between them.